This T cell receptor beta chain was observed in a study of radiotherapy plus CTLA-4 blockade in lung cancer. Study-level background: Objective response rate was around 19%; disease control rate, around 31%. Study-wide findings and caveats: Tumor-derived TCR clones expanded in blood after radiotherapy plus ipilimumab.

Measured with immunoSEQ multiplex PCR; TCRdb has only the in-frame clones, and not every one. The data contain 81,000 or so clones, under 85% of them singletons. This clone was recorded a few times. Its target is unknown. Chemo-refractory metastatic non-small-cell lung cancer patients received focal radiation with ipilimumab CTLA-4 blockade. Germline lookup yields CDR1 LGHNA and CDR2 YNFKEQ. The ends lost 1 base at V and 5 bases at J; junction bases unmatched: 11. The length of the CDR3 is 17 residues. This rearrangement joins TRBV4-2 to TRBJ2-3; TRBD1 agrees at 8 bases. The TCR sequence derives from a human donor with non-small cell lung cancer that progressed on radiotherapy plus ipilimumab. Source: peripheral blood, taken from a patient treated with radiotherapy plus ipilimumab. The CDR3 DNA is TGTGCCAGCAGCCAAGTCGGGGCACAGGGGGGAAGAGATACGCAGTATTTT. The encoded protein is CASSQVGAQGGRDTQYF.